This T cell receptor beta chain was found in a study of cytomegalovirus exposure and HLA in healthy donors. Germline V lookup: CDR1 DFQATT, CDR2 SNEGSKA (reference sequence). This CDR3 region has 9 residues. The V end was cut by 7 bases, the J end by 5 bases, with 5 bases between. It was with 60 Vbeta and 13 Jbeta primers that the PCR ran. Repertoires were generated with immunoSEQ multiplex PCR, while TCRdb's copy carries only in-frame clones and drops some. The sample holds about 140,000 clones; 80% are singletons and the top ten take approximately 4.1%. Whole-study results and caveats: Follow-up analysis seemed to connect common viral pathogens with several of the most significant clusters identified.

Comments on this clone: Its cognate antigen is unknown.

Material: PBMCs. The chain has TRBV20-1 and TRBJ2-5; D gene unclear. The source is a middle-aged man in good health and CMV-seronegative. CDR3 in amino acids: CSVQETQYF. The DNA for the CDR3 is TGCAGTGTTCAGGAGACCCAGTACTTC.